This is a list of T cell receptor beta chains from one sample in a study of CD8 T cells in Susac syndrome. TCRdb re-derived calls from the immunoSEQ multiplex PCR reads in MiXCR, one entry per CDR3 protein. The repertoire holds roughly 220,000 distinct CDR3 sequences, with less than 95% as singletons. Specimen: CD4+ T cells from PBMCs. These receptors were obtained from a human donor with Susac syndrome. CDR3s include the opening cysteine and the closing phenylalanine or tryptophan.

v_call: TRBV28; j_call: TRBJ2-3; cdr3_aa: CASSKLAGGLDTQYF
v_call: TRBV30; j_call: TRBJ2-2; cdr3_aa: CAWSVEFGGELFF
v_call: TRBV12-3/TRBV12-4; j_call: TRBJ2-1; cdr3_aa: CASSFDRGLNEQFF
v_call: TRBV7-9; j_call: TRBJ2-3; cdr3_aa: CAGEKVRTDTQYF
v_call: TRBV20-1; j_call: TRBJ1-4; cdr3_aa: CSARDPREFRHNEKLFF
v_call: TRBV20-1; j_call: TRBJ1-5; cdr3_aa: CSARSGTGTSNQPQHF
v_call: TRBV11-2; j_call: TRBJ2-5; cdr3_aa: CASSPPGIRETQYF
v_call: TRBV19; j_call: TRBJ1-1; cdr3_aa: CASSTTLNTEAFF
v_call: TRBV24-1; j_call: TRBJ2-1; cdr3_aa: CATAEGTYNEQFF
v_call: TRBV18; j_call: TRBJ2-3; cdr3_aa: CASSPNPGTGEWRDTQYF
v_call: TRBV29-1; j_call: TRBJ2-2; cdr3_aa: CSVTSPGELFF
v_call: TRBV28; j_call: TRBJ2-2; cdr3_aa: CASSAEYTGELFF
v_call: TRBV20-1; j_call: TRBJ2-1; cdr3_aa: CSAHSGQGNYRKFF
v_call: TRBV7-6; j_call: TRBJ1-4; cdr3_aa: CASSLNQQEKLFF
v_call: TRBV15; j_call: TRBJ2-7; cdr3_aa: CATSRDFWKGGDEQYF
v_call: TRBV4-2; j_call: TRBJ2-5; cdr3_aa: CASSQDGAGEETQYF
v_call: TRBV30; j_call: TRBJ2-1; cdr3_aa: CAWSVLRPAGGSSSYNEQFF
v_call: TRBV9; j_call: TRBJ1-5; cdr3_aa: CASSLDFSQPQHF
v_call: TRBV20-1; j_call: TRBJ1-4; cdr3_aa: CSASLANEKLFF
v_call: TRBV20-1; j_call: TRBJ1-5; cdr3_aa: CSARYAGQPQHF
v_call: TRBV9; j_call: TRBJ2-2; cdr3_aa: CASTPGLAGGGSSGELFF
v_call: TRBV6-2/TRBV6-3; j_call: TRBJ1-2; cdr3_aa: CASSLQGRSYGYTF
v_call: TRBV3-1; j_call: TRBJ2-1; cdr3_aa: CASSQDSGDYNEQFF
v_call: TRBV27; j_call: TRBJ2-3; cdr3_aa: CASSLSGVGTQYF